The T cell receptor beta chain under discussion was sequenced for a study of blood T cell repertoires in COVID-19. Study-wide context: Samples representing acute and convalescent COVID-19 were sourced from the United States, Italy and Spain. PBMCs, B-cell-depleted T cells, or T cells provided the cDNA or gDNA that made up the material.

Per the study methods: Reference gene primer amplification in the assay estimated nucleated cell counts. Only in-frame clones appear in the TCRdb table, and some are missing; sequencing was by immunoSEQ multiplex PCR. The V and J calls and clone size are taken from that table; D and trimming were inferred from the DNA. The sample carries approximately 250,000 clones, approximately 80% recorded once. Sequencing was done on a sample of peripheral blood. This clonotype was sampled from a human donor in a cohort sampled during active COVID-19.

CDR3 region: CASQGQGTEAFF. The DNA of the CDR3 is TGTGCCAGCCAGGGACAGGGGACTGAAGCTTTCTTT. The chain employs TRBV28 and TRBJ1-1; 10 nucleotides align to TRBD1. Germline trimming cut 8 bases from V and 5 bases from J; bases unmatched to any gene: 2. The CDR3 runs 12 residues. Germline loops: CDR1 MDHEN, CDR2 SYDVKM.